This T cell receptor (beta chain) came from a study of OX40 agonist ivuxolimab in advanced cancers. Study outcomes and limitations: Expanded peripheral T-cell antigen specificity went undetermined.

Assay: immunoSEQ multiplex PCR; the TCRdb copy retains only in-frame clones and omits some. The data contain about 98,000 clones, 87% of them seen just once; the ten biggest clones take up over 0.4%. As regards this clone: Its specificity is not known.

Deletions cut 4 bases from V and 0 bases from J, with 10 bases between. Germline-derived CDR1 and CDR2 are MNHNS and SASEGT. This CDR3 is 15 amino acids long. J is TRBJ2-1 and V is TRBV6-1; D remains unclear. This TCR came from an adult with an advanced solid tumor such as melanoma, head and neck, liver or kidney cancer. The sequences come from CD4+ or CD8+ T cells sorted from blood, collected in a trial of the OX40 agonist ivuxolimab. For the CDR3, the DNA is TGTGCCAGCAGTGCCTCACAGAGCTCCTACAATGAGCAGTTCTTC. It yields the protein CASSASQSSYNEQFF.